This entry is about one TCR beta chain. The record originates from a study of blood T cell repertoires in COVID-19. About the research overall: The samples span acute and convalescent COVID-19 from the United States, Italy and Spain.

Germline loops: CDR1 SEHNR, CDR2 FQNEAQ (reference sequence). CDR3 length: 14 amino acids. V lost 3 bases to trimming and J lost 7 bases; unmatched junction nucleotides: 6. Cohorts were determined from participant-reported clinical history. As processed by the authors: The assay estimated nucleated cells by amplifying reference gene primers. Measured with immunoSEQ multiplex PCR; TCRdb has only the in-frame clones, and not every one. That table is the source of V, J and clone size, and D and trimming were worked out from the DNA. The sample lists fewer than 300,000 clones; approximately 90% were seen once.

The rearrangement joins TRBV7-9 to TRBJ2-7; 10 bases are a match to TRBD1. This receptor was identified in a woman aged 25 to 39 who had recovered from COVID-19. The sequenced material came from PBMCs or T cells enriched from blood (not recorded which). CDR3 sequence reads: CASSFTGQGGEQYF. The CDR3 DNA reads TGTGCCAGCAGCTTTACCGGACAGGGGGGTGAGCAGTACTTC.